This paragraph reports one T cell receptor beta chain. Antigen: not known. This sample stems from a study of cytomegalovirus exposure and HLA in healthy donors. Donors were ostensibly healthy at sampling, although undocumented immune exposures were probable. Germline V gene lookup returns CDR1 SGHDN and CDR2 FVKESK. The length of the CDR3 is 15 residues. V trimming: 4 bases; J trimming: 4 bases; junction bases outside the gene matches: 4. 13 Jbeta primers and 60 Vbeta primers were used for the PCR. Sequencing used immunoSEQ multiplex PCR; TCRdb keeps in-frame clones, though not all of them. In total, the table holds under 150,000 clones. Study-level findings and limits: It emerged from a later analysis that several of the most significant clusters appeared to be linked to common viral pathogens. Previously analyzed data showed that most TCR beta V segments were productive at a frequency of about 87% or about 30%. About 180 TCR beta chains were listed as cytomegalovirus-associated.

The source is a woman in her thirties or forties in good health and CMV-seronegative. The rearrangement links TRBV14 to TRBJ2-6; 7 bases map to TRBD1. The source material was PBMCs. This CDR3 reads CASSRGGGGANVLTF. The CDR3 DNA is TGTGCCAGCAGCCGAGGGGGCGGAGGGGCCAACGTCCTGACTTTC.